This section outlines one T cell receptor beta chain sequence together with its context. This sample was taken from a study of blood T cell repertoires in COVID-19. With V trimmed by 7 bases and J by 4 bases, 3 bases remained unmatched. The CDR3 spans 13 residues. Germline V gene data show CDR1 as SNHLY and CDR2 as FYNNEI. Authors' analysis steps: Amplification of reference gene primers provided the estimated nucleated cell counts. Using immunoSEQ multiplex PCR, the repertoire was profiled, and TCRdb retains in-frame clones only, with some absent. The D gene and trimming were derived from the DNA, and the V and J assignments and clone size from that table. Among about 180,000 clones listed, more than 75% were seen once.

Sequences were obtained from PBMCs or T cells enriched from blood (not recorded which). The genes are TRBV2 and TRBJ2-3, with 9 bases aligning to TRBD1. This clonotype originated in a man aged 55 to 70 who had been exposed to COVID-19. CDR3 amino acids: CASTDRGADTQYF. CDR3 sequence (DNA): TGTGCCAGCACGGACAGGGGAGCAGATACGCAGTATTTT. Together with reference TRBV2 and TRBJ2-3, the CDR3 gives the full variable domain: EPEVTQTPSHQVTQMGQEVILRCVPISNHLYFYWYRQILGQKVEFLVSFYNNEISEKSEIFDDQFSVERPDGSNFTLKIRSTKLEDSAMYFCASTDRGADTQYFGPGTRLTVL.